The clone carrying this T cell receptor (beta chain) was seen more than once but under ten times. Antigen: not known. Because it lacks the conserved phenylalanine or tryptophan at the end, this CDR3 is likely a read error. The CDR3 spans 14 residues. Germline CDR1 and CDR2: SGHRS and YFSETQ. The J segment lost 5 bases and the V segment lost 4 bases, leaving 8 bases of the junction unmatched. RNA served as the template for amplifying TCR beta CDR3 regions. HTBI primers primed a first-round RT-PCR, and a second-round multiplex PCR followed. TCRdb processed the multiplex PCR reads anew with MiXCR; each CDR3 protein has one entry. The sample contains 300,000 to 450,000 distinct CDR3 sequences, about 18% of which appear only once. The authors defined stable hyperthyroidism as no ophthalmopathy within 18 months of follow-up. Exclusion criteria comprised other autoimmune diseases, uncontrolled infections, pregnancy or lactation in patients.

These data are taken from a study of Graves' ophthalmopathy and Graves' hyperthyroidism. Study-wide findings and caveats: A 13-signature model separated ophthalmopathy from stable hyperthyroidism, 85% to 90% sensitivity, about 81% specificity.

The rearrangement joins TRBV5-1 to TRBJ2-7, with 8 bases that match TRBD1. This TCR was recovered from an adult woman with stable Graves' hyperthyroidism. Sequencing was carried out using peripheral blood. CDR3 residues: CASSIRTGSDEQYL. The CDR3, as DNA: TGCGCCAGCAGCATACGGACAGGGAGCGACGAGCAGTACCTC.